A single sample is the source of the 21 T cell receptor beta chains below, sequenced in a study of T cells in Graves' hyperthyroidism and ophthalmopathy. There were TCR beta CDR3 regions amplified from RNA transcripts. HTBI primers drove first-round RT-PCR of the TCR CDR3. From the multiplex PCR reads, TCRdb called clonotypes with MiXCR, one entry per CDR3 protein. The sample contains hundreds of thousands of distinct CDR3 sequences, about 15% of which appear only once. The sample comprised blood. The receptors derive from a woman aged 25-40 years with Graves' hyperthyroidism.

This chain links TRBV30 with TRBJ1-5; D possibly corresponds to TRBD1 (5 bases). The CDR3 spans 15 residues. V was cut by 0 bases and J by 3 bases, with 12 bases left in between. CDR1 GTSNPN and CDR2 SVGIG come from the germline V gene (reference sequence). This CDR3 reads CAWSVYGTINQPQHF. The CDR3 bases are TGTGCCTGGAGTGTATATGGGACCATCAATCAGCCCCAGCATTTT.

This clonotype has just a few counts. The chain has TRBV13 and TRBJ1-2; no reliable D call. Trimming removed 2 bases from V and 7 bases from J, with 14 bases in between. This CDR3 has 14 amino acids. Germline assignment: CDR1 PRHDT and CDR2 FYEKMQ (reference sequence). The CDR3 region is CASSLLGGLLGYTF. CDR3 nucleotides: TGTGCCAGCAGCTTACTAGGAGGTCTCCTTGGCTACACCTTC. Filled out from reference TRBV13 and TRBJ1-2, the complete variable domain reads AAGVIQSPRHLIKEKRETATLKCYPIPRHDTVYWYQQGPGQDPQFLISFYEKMQSDKGSIPDRFSAQQFSDYHSELNMSSLELGDSALYFCASSLLGGLLGYTFGSGTRLTVV.

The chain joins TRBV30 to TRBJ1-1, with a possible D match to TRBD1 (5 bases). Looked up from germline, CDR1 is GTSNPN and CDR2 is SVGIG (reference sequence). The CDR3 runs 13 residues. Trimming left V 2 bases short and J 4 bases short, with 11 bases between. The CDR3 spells CAWSLLGGTEAFF. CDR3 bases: TGTGCCTGGAGTCTCCTTGGGGGCACTGAAGCTTTCTTT.

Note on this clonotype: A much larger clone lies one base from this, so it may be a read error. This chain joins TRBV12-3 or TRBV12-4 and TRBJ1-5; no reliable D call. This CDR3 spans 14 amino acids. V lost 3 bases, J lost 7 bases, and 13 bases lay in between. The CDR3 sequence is CASSLGDFFQPQHF. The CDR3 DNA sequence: TGTGCCAGCAGTTTGGGCGATTTCTTCCAGCCCCAGCATTTT.

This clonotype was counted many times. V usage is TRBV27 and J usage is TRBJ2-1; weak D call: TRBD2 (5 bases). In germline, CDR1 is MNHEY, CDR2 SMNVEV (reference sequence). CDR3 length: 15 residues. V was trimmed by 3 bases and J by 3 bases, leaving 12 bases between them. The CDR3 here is CASSFGIASYNEQFF. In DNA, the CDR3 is TGTGCCAGCAGTTTCGGGATAGCGAGCTACAATGAGCAGTTCTTC.

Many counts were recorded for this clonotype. The CDR3: CATRRNTGELFF. CDR3 DNA: TGTGCCACCCGACGGAACACCGGGGAGCTGTTTTTT. The chain couples TRBV6-2 or TRBV6-3 to TRBJ2-2; no firm D call. V was pared by 10 bases and J by 1 base, with 7 bases between. The germline CDR1 and CDR2 sequences are MNHEY and SVGEGT. This CDR3 comprises 12 residues.

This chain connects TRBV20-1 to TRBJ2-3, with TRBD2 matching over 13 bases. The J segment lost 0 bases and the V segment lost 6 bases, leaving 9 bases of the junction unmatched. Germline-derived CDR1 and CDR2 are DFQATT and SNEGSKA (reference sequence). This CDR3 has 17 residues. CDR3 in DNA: TGCAGTGCGCCGGGACTAGCGGGATTACGCAGCACAGATACGCAGTATTTT. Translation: CSAPGLAGLRSTDTQYF.

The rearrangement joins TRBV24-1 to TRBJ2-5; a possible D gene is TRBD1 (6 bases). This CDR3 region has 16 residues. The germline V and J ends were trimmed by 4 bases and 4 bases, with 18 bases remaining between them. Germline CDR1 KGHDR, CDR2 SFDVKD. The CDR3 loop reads CATSDPHQGYVETQYF. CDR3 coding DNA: TGTGCCACCAGTGACCCGCATCAGGGGTACGTAGAGACCCAGTACTTC.

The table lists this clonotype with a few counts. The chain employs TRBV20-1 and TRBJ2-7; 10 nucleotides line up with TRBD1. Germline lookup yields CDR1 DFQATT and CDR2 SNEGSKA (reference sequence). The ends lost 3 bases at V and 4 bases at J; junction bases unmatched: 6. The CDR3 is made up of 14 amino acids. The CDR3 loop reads CSARPGQGSYEQYF. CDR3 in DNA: TGCAGTGCTAGGCCGGGACAGGGGTCTTACGAGCAGTACTTC.

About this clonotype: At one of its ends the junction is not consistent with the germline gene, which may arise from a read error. The CDR3 DNA reads TGTGCCGGTAGTATTTCGACAGGTTCCAATGAGCAGTTCTTC. Its translation is CAGSISTGSNEQFF. The J gene is TRBJ2-1, the V gene TRBV19, with a weak D call TRBD1 (6 bases). The CDR3 contains 14 residues. Germline-derived CDR1 and CDR2 are LNHDA and SQIVND (reference sequence).

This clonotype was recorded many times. CDR3 nucleotides: TGTGCCAGCTCATCAGGGGGTGGCCAGCCCCAGCATTTT. Residues: CASSSGGGQPQHF. The chain employs TRBV18 and TRBJ1-5, with 7 bases that match TRBD1. V lost 5 bases to trimming and J lost 7 bases; unmatched junction nucleotides: 5. The CDR3 is made up of 13 amino acids. CDR1 and CDR2 (germline): KGHSH, LQKENI.

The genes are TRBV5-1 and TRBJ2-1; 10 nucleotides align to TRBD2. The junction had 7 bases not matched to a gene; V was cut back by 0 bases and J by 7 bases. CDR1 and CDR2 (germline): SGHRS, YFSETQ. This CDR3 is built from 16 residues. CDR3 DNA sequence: TGCGCCAGCAGCTTGGAGCTAGCGGGAGCAAGGAATGAGCAGTTCTTC. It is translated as CASSLELAGARNEQFF.

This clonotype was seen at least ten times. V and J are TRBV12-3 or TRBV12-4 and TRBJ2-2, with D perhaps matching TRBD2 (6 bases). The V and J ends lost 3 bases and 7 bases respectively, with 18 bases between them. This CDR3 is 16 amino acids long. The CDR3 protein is CASSFPTSRLDGELFF. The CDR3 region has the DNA TGTGCCAGCAGTTTTCCCACTAGCCGCCTTGACGGGGAGCTGTTTTTT.

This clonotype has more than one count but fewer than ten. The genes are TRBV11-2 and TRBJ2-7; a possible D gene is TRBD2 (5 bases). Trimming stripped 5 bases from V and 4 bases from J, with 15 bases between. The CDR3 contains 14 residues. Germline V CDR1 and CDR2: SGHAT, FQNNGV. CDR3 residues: CASSPWTAWYEQYF. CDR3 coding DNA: TGTGCCAGCAGCCCGTGGACTGCTTGGTACGAGCAGTACTTC. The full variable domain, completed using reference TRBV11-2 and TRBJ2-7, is EAGVAQSPRYKIIEKRQSVAFWCNPISGHATLYWYQQILGQGPKLLIQFQNNGVVDDSQLPKDRFSAERLKGVDSTLKIQPAKLEDSAVYLCASSPWTAWYEQYFGPGTRLTVT.

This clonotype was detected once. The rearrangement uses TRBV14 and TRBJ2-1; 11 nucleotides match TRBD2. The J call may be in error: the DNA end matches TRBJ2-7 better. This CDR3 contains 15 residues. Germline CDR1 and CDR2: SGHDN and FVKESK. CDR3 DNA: TGTGCCAGCAGCCAAACTAGCGGGAGTCGGAATGAGCAGTACTTC. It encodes CASSQTSGSRNEQYF.

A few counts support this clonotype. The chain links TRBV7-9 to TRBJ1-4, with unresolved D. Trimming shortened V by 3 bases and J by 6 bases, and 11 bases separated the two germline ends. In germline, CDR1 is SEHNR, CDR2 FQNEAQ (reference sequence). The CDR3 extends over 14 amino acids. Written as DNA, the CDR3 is TGTGCCAGCAGCTTTCGGGGTTGGGATGAAAAACTGTTTTTT. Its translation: CASSFRGWDEKLFF.

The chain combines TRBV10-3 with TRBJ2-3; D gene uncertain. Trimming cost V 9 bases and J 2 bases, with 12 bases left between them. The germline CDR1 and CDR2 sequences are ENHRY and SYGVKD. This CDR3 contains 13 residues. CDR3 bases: TGTGCCATGTACTCTGCGAACACAGATACGCAGTATTTT. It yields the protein CAMYSANTDTQYF.

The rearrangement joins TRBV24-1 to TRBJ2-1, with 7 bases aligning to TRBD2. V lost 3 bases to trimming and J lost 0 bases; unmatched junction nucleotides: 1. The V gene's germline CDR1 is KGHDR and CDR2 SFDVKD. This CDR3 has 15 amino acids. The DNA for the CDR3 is TGTGCCACCAGTGATGGGGGGGTCTCCTACAATGAGCAGTTCTTC. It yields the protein CATSDGGVSYNEQFF.

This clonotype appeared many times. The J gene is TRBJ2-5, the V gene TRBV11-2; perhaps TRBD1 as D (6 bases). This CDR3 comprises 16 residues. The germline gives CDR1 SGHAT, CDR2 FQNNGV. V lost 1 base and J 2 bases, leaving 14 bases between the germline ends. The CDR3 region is CASSLVGAGQQETQYF. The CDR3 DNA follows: TGTGCCAGCAGCTTAGTGGGGGCGGGTCAGCAAGAGACCCAGTACTTC. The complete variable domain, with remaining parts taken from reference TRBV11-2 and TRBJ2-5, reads EAGVAQSPRYKIIEKRQSVAFWCNPISGHATLYWYQQILGQGPKLLIQFQNNGVVDDSQLPKDRFSAERLKGVDSTLKIQPAKLEDSAVYLCASSLVGAGQQETQYFGPGTRLLVL.

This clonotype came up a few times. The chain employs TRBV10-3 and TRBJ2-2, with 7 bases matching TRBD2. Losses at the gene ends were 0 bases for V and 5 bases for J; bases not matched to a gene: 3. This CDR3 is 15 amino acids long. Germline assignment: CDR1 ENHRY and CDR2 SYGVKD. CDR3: CAISESAGATGELFF. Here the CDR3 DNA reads TGTGCCATCAGTGAGTCCGCGGGAGCTACCGGGGAGCTGTTTTTT.

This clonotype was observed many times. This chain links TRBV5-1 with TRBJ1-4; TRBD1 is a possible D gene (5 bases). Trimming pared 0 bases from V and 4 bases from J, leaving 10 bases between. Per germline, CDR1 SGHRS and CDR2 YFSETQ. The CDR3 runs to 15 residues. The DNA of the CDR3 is TGCGCCAGCAGCTTGGAGAGACAGAATAATGAAAAACTGTTTTTT. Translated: CASSLERQNNEKLFF.